This record concerns one T cell receptor (beta chain) sequence. These data originate in a study of monozygotic twins with inflammatory bowel disease. This CDR3 spans 16 amino acids. Germline V gene lookup returns CDR1 DFQATT and CDR2 SNEGSKA (reference sequence). Each of the TCR libraries took 3500 ng of total RNA. TCRdb reprocessed the 5' RACE reads, with one entry per CDR3 protein and no DNA. The sample data list 150,000 to 200,000 distinct CDR3 sequences. The TCR comes from a human donor with ulcerative colitis or Crohn's disease, or a healthy co-twin of an affected twin (not recorded which). This chain links TRBV20-1 with TRBJ2-7; TCRdb indicates TRBD1, and absent DNA this call remains unverified. Sequences were obtained from blood. The CDR3: CSATKRGDFARYEQYF.